Below, one TCR beta chain is given with its context. Germline loops: CDR1 SGHAT, CDR2 FQNNGV. CDR3 length equals 13 residues. Trimming took off 3 bases at V and 1 base at J, with 7 bases between the two ends. The source of the sample is a study of identifying expanded T cells in peripheral blood. Method: immunoSEQ multiplex PCR; TCRdb's copy keeps in-frame clones and lacks some. Seen here are roughly 78,000 clones, about nine tenths observed once, and the top ten hold about 3.3%. Sequencing was done on a sample of blood. This sequence originates from a person between 18 and 70 years old in good health. This chain uses TRBV11-2 with TRBJ2-7, with D unclear. The CDR3 DNA reads as TGTGCCAGCAGCTTCATTCAGTCCTACGAGCAGTACTTC. As protein: CASSFIQSYEQYF.